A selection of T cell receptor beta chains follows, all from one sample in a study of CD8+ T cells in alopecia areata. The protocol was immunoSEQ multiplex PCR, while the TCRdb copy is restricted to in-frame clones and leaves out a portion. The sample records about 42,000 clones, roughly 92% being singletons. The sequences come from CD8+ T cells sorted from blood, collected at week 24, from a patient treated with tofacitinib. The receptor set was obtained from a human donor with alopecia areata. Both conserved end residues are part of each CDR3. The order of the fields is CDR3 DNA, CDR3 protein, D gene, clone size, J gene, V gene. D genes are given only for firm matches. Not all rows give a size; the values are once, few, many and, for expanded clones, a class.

CDR3 DNA: TGTGCCAGCAGCCCCCTAGCGGGGGGGCTCAATGAGCAGTTCTTC
CDR3 protein: CASSPLAGGLNEQFF
D gene: TRBD2
clone size: once
J gene: TRBJ2-1
V gene: TRBV6-5

CDR3 DNA: TGCGCCAGCAGCCAAGCCGCGCGGGGGGTGTATGAGCAGTTCTTC
CDR3 protein: CASSQAARGVYEQFF
D gene: TRBD2
clone size: once
J gene: TRBJ2-1
V gene: TRBV4-1

CDR3 DNA: TGTGCCAGCACCCTGCCGGGACAGGGCTACTACGAGCAGTACTTC
CDR3 protein: CASTLPGQGYYEQYF
D gene: TRBD1
clone size: NA
J gene: TRBJ2-7
V gene: TRBV28

CDR3 DNA: TGCGCCAGCAGCCATGAGGTAGTACACAATGAGCAGTTCTTC
CDR3 protein: CASSHEVVHNEQFF
D gene: NA
clone size: NA
J gene: TRBJ2-1
V gene: TRBV4-1

CDR3 DNA: TGTGCCAGCAGCTCGACGGGACAGACAGCCTACGAGCAGTACTTC
CDR3 protein: CASSSTGQTAYEQYF
D gene: TRBD1
clone size: NA
J gene: TRBJ2-7
V gene: TRBV7-9

CDR3 DNA: TGTGCTAGCAGCTTAGTGGCGGATGAGGAGCAGTTCTTC
CDR3 protein: CASSLVADEEQFF
D gene: NA
clone size: once
J gene: TRBJ2-1
V gene: TRBV7-7

CDR3 DNA: TGTGCCAGCAGCCCAGGGGCCAGGACCTACGAGCAGTACTTC
CDR3 protein: CASSPGARTYEQYF
D gene: NA
clone size: once
J gene: TRBJ2-7
V gene: TRBV7-8

CDR3 DNA: TGTGCCAGCAGCTTAGGGACAGTCAATCAGCCCCAGCATTTT
CDR3 protein: CASSLGTVNQPQHF
D gene: NA
clone size: NA
J gene: TRBJ1-5
V gene: TRBV7-9

CDR3 DNA: TGCGCCAGCAGCCAAGACCAAGGGGGATACGAGCAGTACTTC
CDR3 protein: CASSQDQGGYEQYF
D gene: NA
clone size: NA
J gene: TRBJ2-7
V gene: TRBV4-3

CDR3 DNA: TGCGCCAGCAGCCAAGAACCTTCCTACGAGCAGTACTTC
CDR3 protein: CASSQEPSYEQYF
D gene: NA
clone size: NA
J gene: TRBJ2-7
V gene: TRBV4-1

CDR3 DNA: TGTGCCAGCAGCCAAGGAGGGAGCCCCCCCTACGAGCAGTACTTC
CDR3 protein: CASSQGGSPPYEQYF
D gene: NA
clone size: NA
J gene: TRBJ2-7
V gene: TRBV14

CDR3 DNA: TGCAGCGTTGAACCCCACAGGGGAGAGAACACCGGGGAGCTGTTTTTT
CDR3 protein: CSVEPHRGENTGELFF
D gene: TRBD1
clone size: NA
J gene: TRBJ2-2
V gene: TRBV29-1

CDR3 DNA: TGTGCCAGCAGCTTAGTCGGCAGGGGAAAAGAGCAGTTCTTC
CDR3 protein: CASSLVGRGKEQFF
D gene: NA
clone size: NA
J gene: TRBJ2-1
V gene: TRBV7-2

CDR3 DNA: TGTGCCATCACAGCCCCGGCGGCCTACGAGCAGTACTTC
CDR3 protein: CAITAPAAYEQYF
D gene: NA
clone size: NA
J gene: TRBJ2-7
V gene: TRBV7-9

CDR3 DNA: TGTGCCAGCAGCGTCGACAAGAGCAATCAGCCCCAGCATTTT
CDR3 protein: CASSVDKSNQPQHF
D gene: NA
clone size: NA
J gene: TRBJ1-5
V gene: TRBV28

CDR3 DNA: TGTGCCAGCAGCCAAGAATCCGGACAGGGGAACCCCTACGAGCAGTACTTC
CDR3 protein: CASSQESGQGNPYEQYF
D gene: TRBD1
clone size: NA
J gene: TRBJ2-7
V gene: TRBV14

CDR3 DNA: TGTGCCAGCAGCTTACTAGGAGGCACAGATACGCAGTATTTT
CDR3 protein: CASSLLGGTDTQYF
D gene: NA
clone size: NA
J gene: TRBJ2-3
V gene: TRBV7-6

CDR3 DNA: TGTGCCAGCAGCTTAGATGTGACAGGGGCAGATGAGCAGTTCTTC
CDR3 protein: CASSLDVTGADEQFF
D gene: TRBD1
clone size: NA
J gene: TRBJ2-1
V gene: TRBV7-6

CDR3 DNA: TGTGCCAGCAGGTTAGCGGGGGGGAGCAATGAGCAGTTCTTC
CDR3 protein: CASRLAGGSNEQFF
D gene: TRBD2
clone size: NA
J gene: TRBJ2-1
V gene: TRBV28

CDR3 DNA: TGTGCCAGCAGCGCCCTTGCCCCGCCAGATACGCAGTATTTT
CDR3 protein: CASSALAPPDTQYF
D gene: NA
clone size: NA
J gene: TRBJ2-3
V gene: TRBV2